Listed below are T cell receptor beta chains from one sample, sequenced in a study of cytomegalovirus exposure and HLA in healthy donors. TCRdb keeps only in-frame clones here, not all; method: immunoSEQ multiplex PCR. The sample includes about 120,000 clones, 65% to 80% of them seen just once. Input material: PBMCs. Receptors were obtained from a human donor in good health. Each CDR3 is given with its conserved first and last residue. D genes are given only for firm matches. The size of a clone is reported for some rows only, either as once, few or many, or as a class for expanded clones.

>once|TRBD1|TRBV7-6|TRBJ1-6
CASSLYERTGENSPLHF
TGTGCCAGCAGCTTATATGAGAGGACAGGGGAAAATTCACCCCTCCACTTT
>NA|NA|TRBV5-6|TRBJ1-2
CASSLATGAGYTF
TGTGCCAGCAGCTTGGCCACTGGGGCGGGCTACACCTTC
>once|TRBD1|TRBV4-1|TRBJ1-1
CASSQVWDRNTEAFF
TGCGCCAGCAGCCAAGTGTGGGACAGGAACACTGAAGCTTTCTTT
>few|TRBD2|TRBV28|TRBJ2-2
CASSKGAGVNTGELFF
TGTGCCAGCAGCAAAGGGGCGGGAGTGAACACCGGGGAGCTGTTTTTT
>NA|TRBD2|TRBV19|TRBJ2-1
CASSTGTSGSPEQFF
TGTGCCAGTAGTACGGGGACTAGCGGGAGCCCTGAGCAGTTCTTC
>NA|NA|TRBV28|TRBJ1-1
CASSLLARAIEAFF
TGTGCCAGCAGTTTATTGGCCAGGGCGATTGAAGCTTTCTTT
>NA|NA|TRBV19|TRBJ2-4
CASRRQGGDIQYF
TGTGCCAGTAGGCGACAGGGCGGGGACATTCAGTACTTC
>NA|NA|TRBV19|TRBJ2-5
CASSVRARQQETQYF
TGTGCCAGTAGTGTAAGAGCCCGACAACAAGAGACCCAGTACTTC
>NA|NA|TRBV10-2|TRBJ2-7
CASSDELLYEQYF
TGCGCCAGCAGTGATGAGCTACTCTACGAGCAGTACTTC
>NA|NA|TRBV6-5|TRBJ2-7
CASSYRDTDYEQYF
TGTGCCAGCAGTTATAGGGACACCGACTACGAGCAGTACTTC
>once|NA|TRBV18|TRBJ2-1
CASSQTRNEQFF
TGTGCCAGCTCGCAGACTAGGAATGAGCAGTTCTTC
>NA|TRBD1|TRBV6-5|TRBJ2-7
CASSSTGDYEQYF
TGTGCCAGCAGCTCGACAGGGGACTACGAGCAGTACTTC
>NA|TRBD1|TRBV7-8|TRBJ1-1
CASSPTGVNTEAFF
TGTGCCAGCAGCCCGACAGGGGTGAACACTGAAGCTTTCTTT
>few|TRBD1|TRBV28|TRBJ1-3
CASSTDRAAGNTIYF
TGTGCCAGCAGTACGGACAGGGCGGCCGGAAACACCATATATTTT
>NA|TRBD1|TRBV6-5|TRBJ1-1
CASNWTGWTEAFF
TGTGCCAGCAACTGGACAGGGTGGACTGAAGCTTTCTTT
>NA|TRBD1|TRBV27|TRBJ2-6
CASSPGTVGSGANVLTF
TGTGCCAGCAGTCCAGGGACAGTGGGATCTGGGGCCAACGTCCTGACTTTC
>NA|TRBD1|TRBV5-1|TRBJ2-3
CASNARDRAWDTQYF
TGCGCCAGCAACGCCCGGGACAGGGCCTGGGATACGCAGTATTTT
>once|TRBD1|TRBV28|TRBJ1-1
CASSLPGDRDTEAFF
TGTGCCAGCAGTTTACCAGGCGACAGGGACACTGAAGCTTTCTTT
>once|TRBD1|TRBV9|TRBJ2-2
CASSPRGDRGTTGELFF
TGTGCCAGCAGCCCAAGAGGGGACAGGGGAACCACCGGGGAGCTGTTTTTT
>NA|TRBD2|TRBV28|TRBJ2-7
CASSLGGTRIYEQYF
TGTGCCAGCAGTTTAGGTGGGACTAGAATCTACGAGCAGTACTTC